The rows below give T cell receptor beta chains drawn from one sample of a study of blood T cell repertoires in COVID-19. The protocol was immunoSEQ multiplex PCR, while the TCRdb copy is restricted to in-frame clones and leaves out a portion. Among 45,000 to 55,000 clones listed, 55% to 70% were seen once. The sample taken for sequencing was peripheral blood. The source is an older woman with acute or convalescent COVID-19. The CDR3 runs from the conserved cysteine through the conserved F or W. The D gene is left open where the match is weak. Part of the rows lack a size; the others show once, few, many or a class for expanded clones.

>TRBV5-1|TRBJ1-2|TRBD1|.
CASSRRDSFDYTF
TGCGCCAGCAGCCGGAGGGACAGCTTTGACTACACCTTC
>TRBV7-2|TRBJ1-2|.|few
CASSFVGGDGYTF
TGTGCCAGCAGCTTCGTTGGGGGGGATGGCTACACCTTC
>TRBV2|TRBJ2-4|TRBD2|.
CATRGGGAVDIQYF
TGTGCCACCCGAGGCGGGGGGGCTGTTGACATTCAGTACTTC
>TRBV29-1|TRBJ2-3|TRBD2|.
CSVDLAGADTQYF
TGCAGCGTTGATCTAGCGGGAGCCGATACGCAGTATTTT
>TRBV4-1|TRBJ1-2|.|.
CASSQDVTANYGYTF
TGCGCCAGCAGCCAAGACGTGACAGCTAACTATGGCTACACCTTC
>TRBV6-5|TRBJ1-3|.|.
CASSNAASLRNTIYF
TGTGCCAGCAGCAACGCGGCTTCCCTGAGGAACACCATATATTTT
>TRBV18|TRBJ1-1|.|once
CASSPGGPTEAFF
TGTGCCAGCTCACCTGGGGGCCCCACTGAAGCTTTCTTT
>TRBV7-9|TRBJ1-1|TRBD1|few
CASSGTGRRDTEAFF
TGTGCCAGCAGCGGGACAGGGAGGCGGGACACTGAAGCTTTCTTT
>TRBV7-9|TRBJ1-5|.|.
CASSNSNQPQHF
TGTGCCAGCAGTAATAGCAATCAGCCCCAGCATTTT
>TRBV28|TRBJ1-5|TRBD1|few
CASSPGTGSDQPQHF
TGTGCCAGCAGTCCGGGGACAGGGTCGGATCAGCCCCAGCATTTT
>TRBV29-1|TRBJ2-1|.|.
CSVVPPSYNEQFF
TGCAGCGTCGTTCCCCCGTCCTACAATGAGCAGTTCTTC
>TRBV4-1|TRBJ2-4|TRBD2|.
CASSPLLAGGPLAKNIQYF
TGCGCCAGCAGCCCCCTACTAGCGGGAGGCCCACTAGCCAAAAACATTCAGTACTTC
>TRBV11-2|TRBJ2-5|.|.
CASSLEGGGTQYF
TGTGCCAGCAGCTTAGAGGGAGGCGGGACCCAGTACTTC
>TRBV2|TRBJ1-5|.|.
CASRWTDLNQPQHF
TGTGCCAGCAGGTGGACAGACTTAAATCAGCCCCAGCATTTT
>TRBV3-1/TRBV3-2|TRBJ2-1|TRBD1|once
CASSLGTGGYNEQFF
TGTGCCAGCAGCTTAGGGACAGGCGGATATAATGAGCAGTTCTTC
>TRBV5-4|TRBJ2-3|.|.
CASSLAGADTQYF
TGTGCCAGCAGCTTGGCGGGAGCAGATACGCAGTATTTT
>TRBV12-3/TRBV12-4|TRBJ2-5|TRBD1|.
CASRQGAAETQYF
TGTGCCAGCAGACAGGGGGCTGCTGAGACCCAGTACTTC
>TRBV5-1|TRBJ2-3|.|.
CASSLVRGTDTQYF
TGCGCCAGCAGCTTGGTTCGGGGCACAGATACGCAGTATTTT
>TRBV11-2|TRBJ2-1|TRBD2|.
CASSLGPRGDNEQFF
TGTGCCAGCAGCTTAGGCCCGCGGGGGGACAATGAGCAGTTCTTC
>TRBV12-2|TRBJ2-2|.|.
CASRLAQREAGELFF
TGTGCAAGTCGCTTAGCCCAACGGGAAGCCGGGGAGCTGTTTTTT
>TRBV9|TRBJ2-3|TRBD2|.
CASSVGAGLDTQYF
TGTGCCAGCAGCGTAGGAGCGGGGTTAGATACGCAGTATTTT
>TRBV24-1|TRBJ2-2|.|.
CATSDSTRVSSGELFF
TGTGCCACCAGTGATTCCACCAGGGTTTCTAGCGGGGAGCTGTTTTTT
>TRBV7-2|TRBJ2-7|TRBD2|once
CASSLEASGAREQYF
TGTGCCAGCAGCTTAGAGGCTAGCGGGGCGCGGGAGCAGTACTTC
>TRBV10-3|TRBJ1-5|TRBD1|.
CAISGTASNQPQHF
TGTGCCATCAGCGGGACAGCTTCCAATCAGCCCCAGCATTTT
>TRBV30|TRBJ2-2|.|few
CAWSRLGANTGELFF
TGTGCCTGGAGTCGGTTGGGCGCGAACACCGGGGAGCTGTTTTTT
>TRBV30|TRBJ2-1|TRBD2|.
CAWSNSGRAGSYNEQFF
TGTGCCTGGAGTAATAGCGGGAGGGCCGGCTCCTACAATGAGCAGTTCTTC
>TRBV6-1|TRBJ2-7|TRBD1|.
CASSEAGTGGYEQYF
TGTGCCAGCAGTGAAGCCGGGACAGGGGGCTACGAGCAGTACTTC
>TRBV6-5|TRBJ2-3|TRBD2|few
CVASGGSTDTQYF
TGTGTCGCAAGCGGGGGGTCAACAGATACGCAGTATTTT
>TRBV19|TRBJ2-7|.|.
CASSRPRSLEQYF
TGTGCCAGTAGCCGCCCGCGGTCTCTCGAGCAGTACTTC
>TRBV19|TRBJ1-3|.|.
CASSIGQAGSGNTIYF
TGTGCCAGTAGTATAGGCCAGGCGGGCTCTGGAAACACCATATATTTT
>TRBV2|TRBJ1-1|TRBD1|.
CASRRDSLTTEAFF
TGTGCCAGCAGAAGGGACAGCCTAACCACTGAAGCTTTCTTT
>TRBV7-2|TRBJ2-1|TRBD2|few
CASSPTSGSYNEQFF
TGTGCCAGCAGCCCCACTAGCGGCTCCTACAATGAGCAGTTCTTC
>TRBV5-4|TRBJ1-4|.|.
CASSLRGAPNEKLFF
TGTGCCAGCAGCTTGCGGGGGGCACCTAATGAAAAACTGTTTTTT
>TRBV30|TRBJ2-3|.|.
CAWNPQGRPDTQYF
TGTGCCTGGAACCCTCAGGGTAGACCAGATACGCAGTATTTT
>TRBV5-1|TRBJ2-1|TRBD2|few
CASNHGRAFPYNEQFF
TGCGCCAGCAACCATGGGAGGGCCTTCCCCTACAATGAGCAGTTCTTC
>TRBV4-3|TRBJ1-5|.|.
CASSQDSQGRQPQHF
TGCGCCAGCAGCCAAGATTCGCAGGGCCGTCAGCCCCAGCATTTT